The 32 T cell receptor beta chains below were found in one sample sequenced in a study of identical twins. TCRdb independently ran MiXCR on the 5' RACE reads; one entry per CDR3 protein. The repertoire holds around 230,000 distinct CDR3 sequences, with around 10% as singletons. Material for sequencing was memory (CD45RO+) T cells sorted from blood. These receptors originate from a woman aged 18-29 years in good health.

The table lists this clonotype with a few counts. The V gene is TRBV27, the J gene TRBJ1-5, with D tentatively TRBD1 (5 bases). Looked up from germline, CDR1 is MNHEY and CDR2 is SMNVEV (reference sequence). The V and J ends lost 1 base and 1 base respectively, with 8 bases between them. The CDR3 spans 15 residues. The CDR3 nucleotides are TGTGCCAGCAGTTTATTAGGGGAAAGCAATCAGCCCCAGCATTTT. Its protein product is CASSLLGESNQPQHF.

In this sample, this clonotype turned up many times. This rearrangement joins TRBV3-1 to TRBJ2-1; TRBD2 might be the D (6 bases). From germline, CDR1 is LGHDT and CDR2 YNNKEL (reference sequence). V was cut by 5 bases and J by 9 bases, with 17 bases left in between. This CDR3 spans 14 amino acids. The CDR3 here is CASSLRTTGGEQFF. CDR3 coding DNA: TGTGCCAGCAGCTTGCGGACAACCGGGGGTGAGCAGTTCTTC.

This clonotype appeared a few times. The chain is built from TRBV3-1 and TRBJ2-1, with unresolved D. V gave up 2 bases and J gave up 7 bases, with 9 bases separating them. CDR1 LGHDT and CDR2 YNNKEL come from the germline V gene (reference sequence). CDR3 length: 13 residues. The CDR3 region has the DNA TGTGCCAGCAGCCAACTAGATCATAATGAGCAGTTCTTC. As protein: CASSQLDHNEQFF.

Regarding this clonotype: This may arise from a read error, as a much more abundant clone is one base away. The chain employs TRBV7-2 and TRBJ2-1; TRBD2 might be the D (5 bases). The CDR3 has 13 amino acids. From germline, CDR1 is SGHTA and CDR2 FQGNSA. V lost 2 bases and J 15 bases, leaving 17 bases between the germline ends. CDR3 sequence (DNA): TGTGCCAGCAGCTTATACGGGAAAGCCTATTGGTTCTTC. Its protein product is CASSLYGKAYWFF.

With respect to this clonotype: With a much larger clone just one base away, this may be a read error. The chain employs TRBV4-3 and TRBJ2-5, with D hard to call. CDR3 size: 14 residues. From germline, CDR1 is LGHNA and CDR2 YSLEER. CDR3 coding DNA: TGCGCCAGCAGCCAAGGAAGGAGTGGAGAGACCGAGTACTTC. Amino acids: CASSQGRSGETEYF.

The CDR3 loop reads CSGSGQGADEQYF. DNA of the CDR3: TGCAGTGGGTCGGGACAGGGGGCCGACGAGCAGTACTTC. V is TRBV20-1 and J is TRBJ2-7, with 12 bases fitting TRBD1. The V and J ends lost 7 bases and 5 bases, in that order; junction bases with no gene match: 6. Looked up from germline, CDR1 is DFQATT and CDR2 is SNEGSKA (reference sequence). The length of the CDR3 is 13 residues.

This chain uses TRBV7-2 with TRBJ2-5; D not resolved. This CDR3 is 13 amino acids long. The germline V and J ends were trimmed by 4 bases and 5 bases, with 11 bases remaining between them. CDR1 is SGHTA and CDR2 is FQGNSA in the germline V gene. The CDR3 here is CASSWPPRETQYF. The CDR3 DNA follows: TGTGCCAGCAGCTGGCCCCCCAGGGAGACCCAGTACTTC.

In its sample, this clonotype was seen many times. CDR3 DNA: TGTGCCAGCAGCTTCCAGCTCCAAATCTATGGCTACACCTTC. This sequence encodes CASSFQLQIYGYTF. This chain links TRBV5-6 with TRBJ1-2; D is uncertain. With 2 bases removed from V and 4 bases from J, the gap between germline ends came to 12 bases. The CDR3 consists of 14 residues. The germline gives CDR1 SGHDT, CDR2 YYEEEE.

Many counts were recorded for this clonotype. DNA of the CDR3: TGTGCCAGCAGCTTAGATCGACAGAGCAATTCACCCCTCCACTTT. The encoded protein is CASSLDRQSNSPLHF. The V call is TRBV7-2, the J call TRBJ1-6; D is perhaps TRBD1 (5 bases). There are 15 residues in the CDR3. The germline V gene has CDR1 SGHTA and CDR2 FQGNSA. V was cut by 1 base and J by 7 bases, with 11 bases left in between.

This clonotype was counted at least ten times. The rearrangement joins TRBV20-1 to TRBJ2-7, with 11 nucleotides matching TRBD2. From germline, CDR1 is DFQATT and CDR2 SNEGSKA (reference sequence). V was pared by 6 bases and J by 5 bases, with 9 bases of the junction left unmatched. CDR3 length equals 14 residues. DNA of the CDR3: TGCAGTGCAACCCGACTAGCGGGACGCAACGAGCAGTACTTC. Translated, it gives CSATRLAGRNEQYF.

This clonotype was detected only a few times. The gene calls are TRBV11-2 and TRBJ2-7, with a tentative D call TRBD2 (6 bases). There are 15 residues in the CDR3. The germline gives CDR1 SGHAT, CDR2 FQNNGV. The V end lost 8 bases, the J end lost 0 bases, and 17 bases lay between the germline ends. The CDR3 loop is CASLLGTRPSYEQYF. CDR3 nucleotides: TGTGCCAGCCTCTTAGGGACTCGACCCTCCTACGAGCAGTACTTC.

The chain joins TRBV20-1 to TRBJ2-5, with 13 bases lining up with TRBD2. V was clipped by 5 bases and J by 3 bases; unmatched bases: 6. In germline, CDR1 is DFQATT, CDR2 SNEGSKA (reference sequence). This CDR3 spans 15 amino acids. This CDR3 is CSAESGTSGEETQYF. The CDR3 region has the DNA TGCAGTGCTGAATCCGGGACTAGCGGGGAAGAGACCCAGTACTTC.

The chain is built from TRBV14 and TRBJ2-2; the D gene could be TRBD1 or TRBD2 (6 bases each). V gave up 4 bases and J gave up 5 bases, with 17 bases separating them. The CDR3 sequence is 16 residues long. From germline, CDR1 is SGHDN and CDR2 FVKESK. CDR3 sequence: CASSPLDRRVTGELFF. CDR3 DNA sequence: TGTGCCAGCAGCCCCTTAGACAGGAGGGTGACCGGGGAGCTGTTTTTT.

In its sample, this clonotype was seen a few times. This chain joins TRBV3-1 and TRBJ2-5, with D perhaps given as TRBD1 or TRBD2 (5 bases each). The CDR3 runs 15 residues. Per the germline V gene, CDR1 is LGHDT and CDR2 is YNNKEL (reference sequence). Deletions cut 5 bases from V and 2 bases from J, with 15 bases between. CDR3 region: CASSGTGTRQETQYF. The CDR3 DNA reads as TGTGCCAGCAGCGGGACCGGGACCCGGCAAGAGACCCAGTACTTC.

This CDR3 is CASSYFQGRTQAFF. The CDR3 nucleotides read TGTGCCAGCAGCTACTTTCAAGGACGGACACAAGCTTTCTTT. The rearrangement uses TRBV7-9 and TRBJ1-1, with D possibly TRBD1 on 5 matching bases. The V and J ends lost 4 bases and 9 bases respectively, with 18 bases between them. Germline V gene sequence: CDR1 SEHNR, CDR2 FQNEAQ (reference sequence). The CDR3 is 14 amino acids.

The V and J genes are TRBV20-1 and TRBJ2-1; D not certain. From germline, CDR1 is DFQATT and CDR2 SNEGSKA (reference sequence). This CDR3 has 10 residues. The V gene lost 6 bases and the J gene lost 7 bases, with 7 bases spanning the gap. The CDR3 DNA follows: TGCAGTGCAACTGAGAATGAGCAGTTCTTC. Translated, it gives CSATENEQFF.

This clonotype was detected many times. The chain uses TRBV7-3 and TRBJ1-6; D gene uncertain. This CDR3 region has 13 residues. The germline V gene encodes CDR1 SGHTA and CDR2 FQGTGA. Trimming removed 6 bases at V and 10 bases at J, with 13 bases between. Here the CDR3 reads CASRFKVGSPLHF. For the CDR3, the DNA is TGTGCCAGCAGATTTAAGGTGGGATCACCCCTCCACTTT.

This clonotype has only a few counts. The J gene is TRBJ2-3, the V gene TRBV20-1; D is undetermined. The CDR3 loop spans 14 amino acids. Germline V gene data show CDR1 as DFQATT and CDR2 as SNEGSKA (reference sequence). V lost 6 bases, J lost 0 bases, and 13 bases lay in between. The CDR3 nucleotides read TGCAGTGCCGCCACTGTTGCTAGCACAGATACGCAGTATTTT. This gives the protein CSAATVASTDTQYF.

This clonotype was seen a handful of times. This chain links TRBV4-3 with TRBJ2-7, with 9 bases that match TRBD1. V dropped 5 bases and J dropped 7; count of bases not matched to a gene: 15. The germline V gene encodes CDR1 LGHNA and CDR2 YSLEER. This CDR3 is built from 16 residues. The DNA of the CDR3 is TGCGCCAGCAGCTCCCGGACGGGACAGGGAATGGGGGAGCAGTACTTC. Its translation: CASSSRTGQGMGEQYF.

The rearrangement uses TRBV3-1 and TRBJ2-4, with D possibly being TRBD2 (7 bases). This CDR3 has 16 amino acids. The germline V gene encodes CDR1 LGHDT and CDR2 YNNKEL (reference sequence). Trimming removed 4 bases at V and 6 bases at J, with 19 bases between. In nucleotides, the CDR3 is TGTGCCAGCAGCCCGTTCGGCGGGGGCTGGGGAAACATTCAGTACTTC. This gives the protein CASSPFGGGWGNIQYF.

The table lists this clonotype with a few counts. The chain joins TRBV5-1 to TRBJ2-5; D is unresolved. Per the germline V gene, CDR1 is SGHRS and CDR2 is YFSETQ. The CDR3 is 11 residues long. Trimming took 3 bases from V and 6 from J, leaving 6 bases between them. The CDR3 nucleotides read TGCGCCAGCAGCTATCAAAAGACCCAGTACTTC. Amino acid sequence: CASSYQKTQYF.

The chain is built from TRBV5-1 and TRBJ2-5; 13 bases agree with TRBD2. Per the germline V gene, CDR1 is SGHRS and CDR2 is YFSETQ. The CDR3 runs to 17 residues. V was pared by 1 base and J by 2 bases, with 5 bases of the junction left unmatched. Written as DNA, the CDR3 is TGCGCCAGCAGCTTGTCTTCGACTAGCGGGGGGCAAGAGACCCAGTACTTC. Its protein is CASSLSSTSGGQETQYF.

Many counts were recorded for this clonotype. The rearrangement links TRBV10-3 to TRBJ2-5; TRBD2 matches at 11 bases. Germline lookup yields CDR1 ENHRY and CDR2 SYGVKD. J gave up 2 bases and V 2 bases, and 1 base lay outside the gene matches. The CDR3 extends over 15 amino acids. CDR3 sequence: CAISELAGGQETQYF. DNA for the CDR3: TGTGCCATCAGTGAGCTAGCGGGGGGACAAGAGACCCAGTACTTC.

This clonotype was seen more than once but under ten times. The CDR3 protein is CASSWKRGWESEQFF. The CDR3 DNA reads TGTGCCAGCAGTTGGAAGCGGGGGTGGGAGAGTGAGCAGTTCTTC. This chain connects TRBV12-3 or TRBV12-4 to TRBJ2-1, with 8 bases that match TRBD2. The ends lost 4 bases at V and 9 bases at J; junction bases unmatched: 11. The CDR3 spans 15 residues.

This clonotype has at least ten counts. This chain joins TRBV7-9 and TRBJ1-2; 7 bases map to TRBD1. Germline V gives CDR1 SEHNR, CDR2 FQNEAQ (reference sequence). The CDR3 totals 12 residues. V was clipped by 5 bases and J by 6 bases; unmatched bases: 3. CDR3: CASSLQGHGYTF. DNA of the CDR3: TGTGCCAGCAGCCTACAGGGGCATGGCTACACCTTC.

This clonotype came up many times. The chain has TRBV7-2 and TRBJ1-6; TRBD1 agrees at 8 bases. Unmatched junction bases numbered 8, after V lost 5 bases and J lost 5 bases. Germline CDR1 and CDR2: SGHTA and FQGNSA. This CDR3 contains 16 residues. CDR3 sequence reads: CASSATGTGNNSPLHF. The CDR3 DNA is TGTGCCAGCAGCGCCACCGGGACAGGAAATAATTCACCCCTCCACTTT.

The V call is TRBV4-2, the J call TRBJ2-7, with 13 bases identical to TRBD2. This CDR3 has 17 residues. Germline CDR1 and CDR2: LGHNA and YNFKEQ. The trim removed 2 bases at V and 0 bases at J, leaving 4 bases unmatched. The CDR3 here is CASSQTSGGGSSYEQYF. The CDR3 nucleotides are TGTGCCAGCAGCCAAACTAGCGGGGGGGGAAGCTCCTACGAGCAGTACTTC.

This clonotype was seen more than once but under ten times. The chain carries TRBV11-2 and TRBJ2-1; unclear D gene. Looked up from germline, CDR1 is SGHAT and CDR2 is FQNNGV. The CDR3 runs 16 residues. Trimming stripped 1 base from V and 8 bases from J, with 18 bases between. The CDR3 reads CASSLGSRGSRDEQFF. The DNA for the CDR3 is TGTGCCAGCAGCTTAGGCTCCCGCGGCTCAAGGGATGAGCAGTTCTTC.

This clonotype was counted a few times. The chain employs TRBV16 and TRBJ1-1; tentatively, D is TRBD1 (6 bases). Trimming pared 4 bases from V and 8 bases from J, leaving 14 bases between. In germline, CDR1 is KGHSY, CDR2 FQNENV. CDR3 size: 13 residues. The CDR3 nucleotides read TGTGCCAGCAGCCCTACCGAGGGGGGAGAAGCTTTCTTT. This translates into CASSPTEGGEAFF. Drawing the rest from reference TRBV16 and TRBJ1-1, the complete variable domain is GEEVAQTPKHLVRGEGQKAKLYCAPIKGHSYVFWYQQVLKNEFKFLISFQNENVFDETGMPKERFSAKCLPNSPCSLEIQATKLEDSAVYFCASSPTEGGEAFFGQGTRLTVV.

At least ten counts were recorded for this clonotype. The gene calls are TRBV12-3 or TRBV12-4 and TRBJ2-4; D might be TRBD1 (5 bases). Trimming cost V 1 base and J 10 bases, with 17 bases left between them. The CDR3 consists of 15 residues. CDR3 in DNA: TGTGCCAGCAGTTTAGATTGGACACCACTCGGGATTCAGTACTTC. Protein sequence: CASSLDWTPLGIQYF.

This clonotype turned up a few times. This chain uses TRBV20-1 with TRBJ2-2; the D call may be TRBD1 or TRBD2 (5 bases each). The ends were cut back, 3 bases at V and 4 bases at J, with 12 bases in the middle. Germline CDR1 DFQATT, CDR2 SNEGSKA (reference sequence). The CDR3 extends over 14 amino acids. The CDR3 here is CSASAGTITGELFF. CDR3 DNA sequence: TGCAGTGCTAGTGCCGGGACGATCACCGGGGAGCTGTTTTTT.

This clonotype turned up a few times. The chain carries TRBV6-5 and TRBJ1-1; no clear D gene. V was clipped by 6 bases and J by 1 base, with 3 bases between them. Germline V lookup: CDR1 MNHEY, CDR2 SVGAGI. This CDR3 spans 11 amino acids. In nucleotides, the CDR3 is TGTGCCAGCAGAACGAACACTGAAGCTTTCTTT. This translates into CASRTNTEAFF.